This T cell receptor beta chain was identified in a study of T-cell reconstitution after alpha-beta-depleted transplantation in children. Researchers prepared the TCRbeta library using unique molecular identifiers, the study reports. TCRdb re-analysed the PCR reads in MiXCR, keeping a single row per CDR3 protein. In the table there are about 420,000 distinct CDR3 sequences, 11% of which are singletons. The source was PBMCs from the stem cell graft donor, collected from the stem cell graft. This clonotype was obtained from a human donor who donated a stem cell graft to a child with acute myeloid leukemia.

The CDR3 nucleotides are TGTGCCAGCAGCGTAGGGGGGGTTGGGAACACTGAAGCTTTCTTT. Encoded protein: CASSVGGVGNTEAFF. V gene TRBV9 combines with J gene TRBJ1-1, with a possible D match to TRBD1 (5 bases). V gave up 0 bases and J gave up 1 base, with 10 bases separating them. CDR1 and CDR2 (germline): SGDLS, YYNGEE. CDR3 size: 15 residues.